The 24 T cell receptor beta chains below come from one sample, sequenced in a study of STAT3 mutations in large granular lymphocyte leukemia. Study-level points and caveats: Every T-cell large granular lymphocyte leukemia patient had at least one immunodominant TCR beta clonotype.

The protocol was immunoSEQ multiplex PCR, while the TCRdb copy is restricted to in-frame clones and leaves out a portion. The top ten clones hold 70% to 90% of a sample with 11,000 or so clones, about 85% of them seen once. Antigens for these TCRs are unknown. Sequenced input: peripheral blood mononuclear cells. These receptors originate from a man older than 75 with T-cell large granular lymphocyte leukemia. Some clones in this sample may be carry-over from other donors' samples.

CDR3 protein: CASRPPGLARYNEQFF. The CDR3 DNA reads TGTGCCAGCAGACCCCCGGGGCTAGCGCGATACAATGAGCAGTTCTTC. The chain couples TRBV27 to TRBJ2-1; perhaps TRBD2 as D (6 bases). Per the germline V gene, CDR1 is MNHEY and CDR2 is SMNVEV (reference sequence). V was shortened by 6 bases and J by 4 bases, with 19 bases between the two germline ends. CDR3 length equals 16 residues.

V gene TRBV30 combines with J gene TRBJ2-5, with TRBD1 as a possible D gene (6 bases). V was trimmed by 5 bases and J by 5 bases, leaving 18 bases between them. This CDR3 has 14 residues. CDR1 and CDR2 from the germline V gene are GTSNPN and SVGIG (reference sequence). The DNA of the CDR3 is TGTGCCTGGGCAGGGGACCAAGATGGGGAGACCCAGTACTTC. Amino acid sequence: CAWAGDQDGETQYF.

This CDR3 is CAWSPTVTYGYTF. Here the CDR3 DNA reads TGTGCCTGGAGTCCCACAGTCACCTATGGCTACACCTTC. The chain recombines TRBV30 with TRBJ1-2; D remains unclear. The CDR3 is 13 residues long. V lost 2 bases and J 4 bases, leaving 11 bases between the germline ends. Germline CDR1 reads GTSNPN; CDR2 reads SVGIG (reference sequence).

The chain has TRBV7-8 and TRBJ1-4; D is unclear. Trimming stripped 7 bases from V and 3 bases from J, with 12 bases between. The CDR3 is 14 residues long. Looked up from germline, CDR1 is SGHVS and CDR2 is FQNEAQ. The CDR3 spells CASKPGQANEKLFF. Written as DNA, the CDR3 is TGTGCCAGCAAACCCGGGCAGGCTAATGAAAAACTGTTTTTT.

The CDR3 region has the DNA TGTGCCAGCAGCCAGTTGTGGGGCTACACCTTC. Encoded protein: CASSQLWGYTF. This chain links TRBV14 with TRBJ1-2; the D is unclear. Germline V gives CDR1 SGHDN, CDR2 FVKESK. There are 11 residues in the CDR3. V was clipped by 3 bases and J by 8 bases, with 7 bases between them.

The chain joins TRBV18 to TRBJ1-1, with a tentative D call TRBD1 (6 bases). The CDR3 totals 15 residues. CDR1 is KGHSH and CDR2 is LQKENI in the germline V gene. V lost 3 bases and J lost 1, with 12 bases in between. In DNA, the CDR3 is TGTGCCAGCTCACCTGACATACAGGGGAACACTGAAGCTTTCTTT. Translation gives CASSPDIQGNTEAFF.

The gene calls are TRBV11-2 and TRBJ2-3; weak D call: TRBD1 (5 bases). Germline-derived CDR1 and CDR2 are SGHAT and FQNNGV. V lost 6 bases, J lost 0 bases, and 13 bases lay in between. The CDR3 is made up of 15 amino acids. The CDR3 DNA reads TGTGCCAGCAGGTCGAAGGGGTTTAGCACAGATACGCAGTATTTT. It translates to CASRSKGFSTDTQYF.

The chain couples TRBV5-1 to TRBJ1-1, with TRBD1 matching over 7 bases. Trimming at V came to 3 bases and at J to 1 base, leaving 3 bases not matched to a gene. The CDR3 is made up of 14 amino acids. Per the germline V gene, CDR1 is SGHRS and CDR2 is YFSETQ. The CDR3 spells CASSSGQANTEAFF. CDR3 bases: TGCGCCAGCAGCTCTGGACAGGCGAACACTGAAGCTTTCTTT.

The V call is TRBV30, the J call TRBJ1-5; no clear D gene. This CDR3 contains 14 residues. Germline V lookup: CDR1 GTSNPN, CDR2 SVGIG (reference sequence). The V end lost 3 bases, the J end lost 3 bases, and 12 bases lay between the germline ends. The CDR3 reads CAWSSGSTNQPQHF. As DNA, the CDR3 is TGTGCCTGGAGCTCGGGCAGTACCAATCAGCCCCAGCATTTT. The variable domain in full, completed from reference TRBV30 and TRBJ1-5, reads SQTIHQWPATLVQPVGSPLSLECTVEGTSNPNLYWYRQAAGRGLQLLFYSVGIGQISSEVPQNLSASRPQDRQFILSSKKLLLSDSGFYLCAWSSGSTNQPQHFGDGTRLSIL.

In this sample, this clone turned up once. The chain employs TRBV10-3 and TRBJ1-1; 10 bases line up with TRBD1. CDR3 length: 14 amino acids. Germline values: CDR1 ENHRY, CDR2 SYGVKD. With 6 bases clipped from V and 4 bases from J, the junction kept 5 bases outside the gene matches. CDR3 nucleotide sequence: TGTGCCATCAGCATGACAGGGGGCGGCACTGAAGCTTTCTTT. Translation gives CAISMTGGGTEAFF.

V usage is TRBV5-5 and J usage is TRBJ2-7; TRBD1 aligns across 7 bases. Germline V gene data show CDR1 as SGHKS and CDR2 as YYEKEE (reference sequence). V lost 0 bases, J lost 5 bases, and 8 bases stayed unmatched. The CDR3 totals 15 residues. CDR3 region: CASSLATTGQHEQYF. CDR3 DNA: TGTGCCAGCAGCTTGGCCACGACAGGGCAGCACGAGCAGTACTTC.

The rearrangement uses TRBV5-1 and TRBJ1-1; no clear D gene. Trimming shortened V by 4 bases and J by 3 bases, and 10 bases separated the two germline ends. Germline CDR1 and CDR2: SGHRS and YFSETQ. CDR3 length: 13 residues. In DNA form, the CDR3 reads TGCGCCAGCAGCCGACTGGGTGACACTGAAGCTTTCTTT. Protein: CASSRLGDTEAFF.

The chain recombines TRBV29-1 with TRBJ1-1, with D possibly matching TRBD1 (5 bases). The CDR3 totals 11 residues. Germline CDR1 and CDR2: SQVTM and ANQGSEA. V lost 4 bases to trimming and J lost 11 bases, with 14 bases between them. CDR3 in DNA: TGCAGCGTTGTTACGCAGGGTCGGGCTTTCTTT. This gives the protein CSVVTQGRAFF.

The chain recombines TRBV30 with TRBJ2-1; D is unclear. The germline V gene has CDR1 GTSNPN and CDR2 SVGIG (reference sequence). The V gene lost 8 bases and the J gene lost 3 bases, with 17 bases spanning the gap. This CDR3 region has 14 residues. CDR3 protein: CAGLPDAHYNEQFF. Here the CDR3 DNA reads TGTGCCGGTCTGCCGGACGCGCACTACAATGAGCAGTTCTTC. Together with reference TRBV30 and TRBJ2-1, the CDR3 gives the full variable domain: SQTIHQWPATLVQPVGSPLSLECTVEGTSNPNLYWYRQAAGRGLQLLFYSVGIGQISSEVPQNLSASRPQDRQFILSSKKLLLSDSGFYLCAGLPDAHYNEQFFGPGTRLTVL.

This chain connects TRBV4-2 to TRBJ2-2; D is unresolved. The CDR3 is made up of 12 amino acids. Germline loops: CDR1 LGHNA, CDR2 YNFKEQ. Trimming pared 3 bases from V and 5 bases from J, leaving 4 bases between. For the CDR3, the DNA is TGTGCCAGCAGCCAGGTTACCGGGGAGCTGTTTTTT. This translates into CASSQVTGELFF.

The gene calls are TRBV30 and TRBJ1-2; D gene ambiguous. This CDR3 is built from 12 residues. The germline V gene encodes CDR1 GTSNPN and CDR2 SVGIG (reference sequence). The V and J ends lost 2 bases and 6 bases respectively, with 10 bases between them. The CDR3 DNA reads TGTGCCTGGAGTCTTAGTGGTGATGGCTACACCTTC. It specifies CAWSLSGDGYTF.

The chain joins TRBV7-8 to TRBJ1-6; no firm D call. Trimming removed 5 bases from V and 9 bases from J, with 14 bases in between. This CDR3 contains 14 residues. Germline CDR1 SGHVS, CDR2 FQNEAQ. This CDR3 is CASSRVGLGSPLHF. DNA of the CDR3: TGTGCCAGCAGCCGGGTGGGATTGGGTTCACCCCTCCACTTT.

This CDR3 reads CASSLRDEKQFF. In DNA form, the CDR3 reads TGTGCCAGCAGCTTAAGGGACGAAAAGCAGTTCTTC. The chain combines TRBV11-3 with TRBJ2-1; either TRBD1 or TRBD2 may supply D (5 bases each). Germline V gives CDR1 SGHNT, CDR2 YENEEA. The CDR3 length is 12 residues. With 2 bases removed from V and 11 bases from J, the gap between germline ends came to 10 bases.

The table lists this clone with a few counts. V gene TRBV16 combines with J gene TRBJ1-3; D is undetermined. Germline CDR1 is KGHSY and CDR2 is FQNENV. V was shortened by 5 bases and J by 0 bases, with 11 bases between the two germline ends. This CDR3 has 15 amino acids. The CDR3 DNA is TGTGCCAGCAGCTCTAACAGATTCTCTGGAAACACCATATATTTT. Translating gives CASSSNRFSGNTIYF.

The rearrangement uses TRBV5-1 and TRBJ1-6; weak D call: TRBD1 (5 bases). V lost 3 bases and J lost 9, with 10 bases in between. The CDR3 runs 13 residues. From germline, CDR1 is SGHRS and CDR2 YFSETQ. DNA for the CDR3: TGCGCCAGCAGCTGGGACTCAGCTTCACCCCTCCACTTT. It specifies CASSWDSASPLHF.

This chain uses TRBV7-2 with TRBJ2-3; 15 nucleotides match TRBD2. Germline assignment: CDR1 SGHTA and CDR2 FQGNSA. With V trimmed by 5 bases and J by 8 bases, 8 bases remained unmatched. This CDR3 region has 16 residues. The CDR3 spells CASSPGLAGGRGTQYF. The CDR3 DNA sequence: TGTGCCAGCAGCCCCGGACTAGCGGGGGGGCGTGGTACGCAGTATTTT.

This chain connects TRBV9 to TRBJ2-3; D may match TRBD1 or TRBD2 (5 bases each). Germline lookup yields CDR1 SGDLS and CDR2 YYNGEE. This CDR3 region has 15 residues. Trimming pared 2 bases from V and 2 bases from J, leaving 12 bases between. CDR3 residues: CASSVPTGPTDTQYF. The CDR3 nucleotides read TGTGCCAGCAGCGTCCCCACGGGGCCCACAGATACGCAGTATTTT.

The rearrangement uses TRBV25-1 and TRBJ1-6; no clear D gene. Germline V gives CDR1 MGHDK, CDR2 SYGVNS. Trimming stripped 8 bases from V and 0 bases from J, with 8 bases between. The CDR3 spans 14 residues. In nucleotides, the CDR3 is TGTGCCAGCCCCTTGAGCTCCTATAATTCACCCCTCCACTTT. Translation gives CASPLSSYNSPLHF.

The J gene is TRBJ1-1, the V gene TRBV6-5; no firm D call. V lost 5 bases to trimming and J lost 4 bases, with 11 bases between them. CDR3 length: 13 residues. The germline gives CDR1 MNHEY, CDR2 SVGAGI. The CDR3 reads CASSHARATEAFF. CDR3 bases: TGTGCCAGCAGTCACGCCCGGGCCACTGAAGCTTTCTTT.